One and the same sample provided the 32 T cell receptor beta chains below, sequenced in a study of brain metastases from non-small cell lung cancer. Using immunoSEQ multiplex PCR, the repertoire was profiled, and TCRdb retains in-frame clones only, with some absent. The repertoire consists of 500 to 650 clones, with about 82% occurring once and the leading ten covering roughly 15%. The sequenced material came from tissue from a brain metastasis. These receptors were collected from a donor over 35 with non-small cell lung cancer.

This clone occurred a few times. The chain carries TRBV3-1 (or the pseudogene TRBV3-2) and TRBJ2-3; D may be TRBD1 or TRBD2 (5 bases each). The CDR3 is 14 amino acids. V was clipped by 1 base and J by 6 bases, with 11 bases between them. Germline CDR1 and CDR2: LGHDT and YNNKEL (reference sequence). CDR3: CASSQGWGMDTQYF. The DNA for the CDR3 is TGTGCCAGCAGCCAAGGTTGGGGGATGGATACGCAGTATTTT.

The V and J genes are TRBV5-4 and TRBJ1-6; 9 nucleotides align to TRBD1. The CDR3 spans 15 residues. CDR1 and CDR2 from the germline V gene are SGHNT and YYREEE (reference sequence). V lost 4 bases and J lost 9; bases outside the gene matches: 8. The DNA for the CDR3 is TGTGCCAGCAGCCGACAGGGGACAGGGAGTTCACCCCTCCACTTT. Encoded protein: CASSRQGTGSSPLHF. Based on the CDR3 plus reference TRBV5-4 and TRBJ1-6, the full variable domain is ETGVTQSPTHLIKTRGQQVTLRCSSQSGHNTVSWYQQALGQGPQFIFQYYREEENGRGNFPPRFSGLQFPNYSSELNVNALELDDSALYLCASSRQGTGSSPLHFGNGTRLTVT.

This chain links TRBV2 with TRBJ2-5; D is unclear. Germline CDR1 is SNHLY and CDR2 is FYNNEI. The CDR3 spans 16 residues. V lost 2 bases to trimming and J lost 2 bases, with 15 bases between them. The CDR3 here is CASSEPVLAAQETQYF. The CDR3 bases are TGTGCCAGCAGTGAACCGGTCTTGGCAGCTCAAGAGACCCAGTACTTC.

The CDR3 is CASSIELNQPQHF. The CDR3 DNA reads as TGTGCCAGTAGTATCGAACTTAATCAGCCCCAGCATTTT. The chain links TRBV19 to TRBJ1-5; D is undetermined. The ends were cut back, 3 bases at V and 4 bases at J, with 7 bases in the middle. From germline, CDR1 is LNHDA and CDR2 SQIVND (reference sequence). The CDR3 spans 13 residues. The full variable domain, in which reference TRBV19 and TRBJ1-5 provide the parts outside the CDR3, is DGGITQSPKYLFRKEGQNVTLSCEQNLNHDAMYWYRQDPGQGLRLIYYSQIVNDFQKGDIAEGYSVSREKKESFPLTVTSAQKNPTAFYLCASSIELNQPQHFGDGTRLSIL.

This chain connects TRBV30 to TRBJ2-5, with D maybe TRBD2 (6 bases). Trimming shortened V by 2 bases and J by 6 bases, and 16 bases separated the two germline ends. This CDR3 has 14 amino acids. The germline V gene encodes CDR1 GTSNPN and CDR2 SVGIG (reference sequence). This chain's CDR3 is CAWSPGEAQKTQYF. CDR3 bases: TGTGCCTGGAGTCCCGGGGAGGCCCAGAAGACCCAGTACTTC.

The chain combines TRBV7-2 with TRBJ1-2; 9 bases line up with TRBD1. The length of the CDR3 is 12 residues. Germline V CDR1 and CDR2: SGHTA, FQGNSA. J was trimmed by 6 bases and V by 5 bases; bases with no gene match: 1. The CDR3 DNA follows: TGTGCCAGCAGCCGGGACAGGGATGGCTACACCTTC. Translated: CASSRDRDGYTF.

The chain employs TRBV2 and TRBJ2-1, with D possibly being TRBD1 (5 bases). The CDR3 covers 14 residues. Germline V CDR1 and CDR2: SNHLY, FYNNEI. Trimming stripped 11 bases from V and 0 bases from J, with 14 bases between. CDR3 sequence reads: CAGQGHSSYNEQFF. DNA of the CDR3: TGTGCCGGGCAAGGACATAGCTCCTACAATGAGCAGTTCTTC.

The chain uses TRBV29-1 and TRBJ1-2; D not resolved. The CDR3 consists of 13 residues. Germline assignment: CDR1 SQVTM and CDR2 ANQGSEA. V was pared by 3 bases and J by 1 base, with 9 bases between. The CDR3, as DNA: TGCAGCGTTGAGGGGTGGGATAACTATGGCTACACCTTC. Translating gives CSVEGWDNYGYTF.

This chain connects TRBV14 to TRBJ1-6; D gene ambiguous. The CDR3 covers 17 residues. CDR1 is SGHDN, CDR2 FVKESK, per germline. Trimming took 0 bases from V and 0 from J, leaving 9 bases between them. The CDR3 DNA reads TGTGCCAGCAGCCAAGATCCGGCGAGCTCCTATAATTCACCCCTCCACTTT. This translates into CASSQDPASSYNSPLHF.

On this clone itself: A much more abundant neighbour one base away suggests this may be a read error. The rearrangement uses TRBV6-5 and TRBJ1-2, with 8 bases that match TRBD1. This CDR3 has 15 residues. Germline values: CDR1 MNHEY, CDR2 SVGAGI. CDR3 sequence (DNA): TGTGCCAACAGTTACTCTGACAGGGGAGTCTATGGCTACACCTTC. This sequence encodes CANSYSDRGVYGYTF.

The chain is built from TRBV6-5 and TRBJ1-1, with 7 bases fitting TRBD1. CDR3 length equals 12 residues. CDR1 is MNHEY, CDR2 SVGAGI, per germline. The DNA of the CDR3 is TGTGCTACTCGGGTAGGGACAGACGAAGCTTTCTTT. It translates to CATRVGTDEAFF.

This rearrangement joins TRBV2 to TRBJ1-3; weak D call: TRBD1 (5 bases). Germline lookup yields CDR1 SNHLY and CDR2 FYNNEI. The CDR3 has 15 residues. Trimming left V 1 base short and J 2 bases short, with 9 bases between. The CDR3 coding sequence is TGTGCCAGCAGTGAAGTGGTAGGGGCTGGAAACACCATATATTTT. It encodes CASSEVVGAGNTIYF.

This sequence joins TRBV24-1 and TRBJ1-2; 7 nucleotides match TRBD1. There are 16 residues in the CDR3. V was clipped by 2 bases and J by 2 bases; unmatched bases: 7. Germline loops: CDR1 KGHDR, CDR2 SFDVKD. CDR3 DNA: TGTGCCACCAGTGATTCCCGCATACAGGGGAACTATGGCTACACCTTC. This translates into CATSDSRIQGNYGYTF.

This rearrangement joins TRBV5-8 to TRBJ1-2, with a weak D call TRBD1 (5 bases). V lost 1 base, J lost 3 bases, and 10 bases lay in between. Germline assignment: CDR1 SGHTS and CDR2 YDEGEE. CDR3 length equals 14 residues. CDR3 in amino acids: CASSLRGIDYGYTF. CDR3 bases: TGTGCCAGCAGCTTGAGGGGAATCGACTATGGCTACACCTTC.

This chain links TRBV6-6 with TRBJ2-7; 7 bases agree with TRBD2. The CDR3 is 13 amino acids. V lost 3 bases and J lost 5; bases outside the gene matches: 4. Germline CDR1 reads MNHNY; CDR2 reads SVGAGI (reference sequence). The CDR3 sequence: CASSYWTSDEQYF. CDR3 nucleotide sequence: TGTGCCAGCAGTTATTGGACTAGTGACGAGCAGTACTTC.

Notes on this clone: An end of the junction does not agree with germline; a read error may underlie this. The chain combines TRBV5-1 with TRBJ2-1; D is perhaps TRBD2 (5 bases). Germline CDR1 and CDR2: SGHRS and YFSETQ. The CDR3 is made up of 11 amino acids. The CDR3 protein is CTSSGNNEQFF. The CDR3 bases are TGCACCAGCAGCGGAAACAATGAGCAGTTCTTC. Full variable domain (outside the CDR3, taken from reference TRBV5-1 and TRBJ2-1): KAGVTQTPRYLIKTRGQQVTLSCSPISGHRSVSWYQQTPGQGLQFLFEYFSETQRNKGNFPGRFSGRQFSNSRSEMNVSTLELGDSALYLCTSSGNNEQFFGPGTRLTVL.

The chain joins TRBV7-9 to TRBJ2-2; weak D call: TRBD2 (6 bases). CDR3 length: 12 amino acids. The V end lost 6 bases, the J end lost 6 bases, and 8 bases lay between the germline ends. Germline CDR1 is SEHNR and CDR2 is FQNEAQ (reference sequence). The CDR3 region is CASRGGAGELFF. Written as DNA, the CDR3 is TGTGCCAGCAGAGGAGGGGCCGGGGAGCTGTTTTTT.

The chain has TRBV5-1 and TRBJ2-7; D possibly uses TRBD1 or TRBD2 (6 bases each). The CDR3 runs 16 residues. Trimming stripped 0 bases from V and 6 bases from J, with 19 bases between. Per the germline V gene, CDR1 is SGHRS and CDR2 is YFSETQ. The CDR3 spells CASSLGRGVGGGEQYF. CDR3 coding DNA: TGCGCCAGCAGCTTGGGTCGCGGTGTAGGAGGGGGCGAGCAGTACTTC. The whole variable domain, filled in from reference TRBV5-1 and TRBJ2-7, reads KAGVTQTPRYLIKTRGQQVTLSCSPISGHRSVSWYQQTPGQGLQFLFEYFSETQRNKGNFPGRFSGRQFSNSRSEMNVSTLELGDSALYLCASSLGRGVGGGEQYFGPGTRLTVT.

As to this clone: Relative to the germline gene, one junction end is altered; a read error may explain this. In DNA, the CDR3 is TGTGCCAGCAGCGAAAGTAGCACAAATACGCAGTATTTT. Encoded protein: CASSESSTNTQYF. The chain recombines TRBV7-2 with TRBJ2-3; D not certain. The CDR3 runs to 13 residues. Per germline, CDR1 SGHTA and CDR2 FQGNSA.

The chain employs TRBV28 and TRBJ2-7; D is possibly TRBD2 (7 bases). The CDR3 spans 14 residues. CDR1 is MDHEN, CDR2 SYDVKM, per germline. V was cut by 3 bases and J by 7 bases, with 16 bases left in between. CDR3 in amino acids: CASSLGGLIREQYF. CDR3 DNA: TGTGCCAGCAGTTTGGGGGGGCTCATCAGAGAGCAGTACTTC. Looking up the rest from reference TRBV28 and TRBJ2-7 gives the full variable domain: DVKVTQSSRYLVKRTGEKVFLECVQDMDHENMFWYRQDPGLGLRLIYFSYDVKMKEKGDIPEGYSVSREKKERFSLILESASTNQTSMYLCASSLGGLIREQYFGPGTRLTVT.

CDR3 in amino acids: CASSVASLVLAGGINTGELFF. The CDR3 bases are TGTGCCAGCAGCGTAGCGTCGCTAGTGCTAGCGGGAGGTATTAACACCGGGGAGCTGTTTTTT. The V gene is TRBV9, the J gene TRBJ2-2; 11 bases fit TRBD2. The ends lost 0 bases at V and 2 bases at J; junction bases unmatched: 15. Germline V gene data show CDR1 as SGDLS and CDR2 as YYNGEE. This CDR3 comprises 21 residues.

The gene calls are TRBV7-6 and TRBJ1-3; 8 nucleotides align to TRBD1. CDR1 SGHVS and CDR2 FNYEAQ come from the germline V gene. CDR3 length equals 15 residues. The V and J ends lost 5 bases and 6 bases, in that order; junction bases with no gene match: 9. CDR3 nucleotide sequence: TGTGCCAGCAGCACTGGACAGGGAGGGCCAAACACCATATATTTT. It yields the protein CASSTGQGGPNTIYF.

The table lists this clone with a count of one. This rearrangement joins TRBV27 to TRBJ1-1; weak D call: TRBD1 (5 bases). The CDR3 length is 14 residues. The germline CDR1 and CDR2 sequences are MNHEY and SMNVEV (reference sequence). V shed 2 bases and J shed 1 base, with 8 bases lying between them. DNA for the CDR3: TGTGCCAGCAGTTTAGTTGGGACGAACACTGAAGCTTTCTTT. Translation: CASSLVGTNTEAFF.

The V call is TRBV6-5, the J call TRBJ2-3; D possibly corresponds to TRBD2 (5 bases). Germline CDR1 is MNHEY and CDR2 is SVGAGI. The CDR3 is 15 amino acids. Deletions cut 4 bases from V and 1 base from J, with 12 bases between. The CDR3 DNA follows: TGTGCCAGCAGTTCACTAGGGCTGGGCACAGATACGCAGTATTTT. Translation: CASSSLGLGTDTQYF.

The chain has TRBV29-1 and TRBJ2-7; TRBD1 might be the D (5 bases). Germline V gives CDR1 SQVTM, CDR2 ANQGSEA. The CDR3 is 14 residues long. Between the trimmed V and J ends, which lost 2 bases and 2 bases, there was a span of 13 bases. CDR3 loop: CSVELTVPTYEQYF. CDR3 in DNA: TGCAGCGTTGAACTGACAGTCCCAACCTACGAGCAGTACTTC.

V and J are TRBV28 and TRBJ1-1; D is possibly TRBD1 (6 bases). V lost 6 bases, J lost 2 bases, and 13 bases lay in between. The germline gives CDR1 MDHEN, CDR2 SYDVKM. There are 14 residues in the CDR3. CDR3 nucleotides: TGTGCCAGCAGAGATCAGGGGCCTAACACTGAAGCTTTCTTT. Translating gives CASRDQGPNTEAFF. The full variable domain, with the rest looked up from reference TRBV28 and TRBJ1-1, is DVKVTQSSRYLVKRTGEKVFLECVQDMDHENMFWYRQDPGLGLRLIYFSYDVKMKEKGDIPEGYSVSREKKERFSLILESASTNQTSMYLCASRDQGPNTEAFFGQGTRLTVV.

The CDR3 DNA follows: TGTGCCAGTAGTATAGGAGGGGATGGGGAGACCCAGTACTTC. This sequence encodes CASSIGGDGETQYF. The chain recombines TRBV19 with TRBJ2-5; perhaps D is TRBD1 or TRBD2 (5 bases each). The CDR3 is 14 residues long. Germline CDR1 is LNHDA and CDR2 is SQIVND (reference sequence). Trimming stripped 1 base from V and 5 bases from J, with 11 bases between.

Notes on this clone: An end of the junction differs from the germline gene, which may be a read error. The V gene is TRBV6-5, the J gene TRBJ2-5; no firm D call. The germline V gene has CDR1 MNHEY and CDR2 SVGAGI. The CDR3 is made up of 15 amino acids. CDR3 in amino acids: CTSSYSPSLQETQYF. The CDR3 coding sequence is TGTACCAGCAGTTACTCGCCCAGCCTCCAAGAGACCCAGTACTTC.

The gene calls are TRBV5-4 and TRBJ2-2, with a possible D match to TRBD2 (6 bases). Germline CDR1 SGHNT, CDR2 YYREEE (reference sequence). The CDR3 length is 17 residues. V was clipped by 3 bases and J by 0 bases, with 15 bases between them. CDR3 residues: CASSSGTLLSNTGELFF. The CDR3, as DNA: TGTGCCAGCAGCTCAGGGACTCTCCTATCGAACACCGGGGAGCTGTTTTTT.

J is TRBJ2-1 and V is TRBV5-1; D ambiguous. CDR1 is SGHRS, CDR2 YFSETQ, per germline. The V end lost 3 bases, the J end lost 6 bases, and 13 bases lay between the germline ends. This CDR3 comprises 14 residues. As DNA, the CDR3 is TGCGCCAGCAGCTGGATGGACGGCCCCAATGAGCAGTTCTTC. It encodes CASSWMDGPNEQFF.

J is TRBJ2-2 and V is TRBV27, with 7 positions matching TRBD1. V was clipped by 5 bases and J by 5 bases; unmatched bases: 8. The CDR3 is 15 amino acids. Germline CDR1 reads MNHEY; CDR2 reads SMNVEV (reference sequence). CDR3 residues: CASSPETGWTGELFF. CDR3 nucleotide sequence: TGTGCCAGCAGTCCCGAGACAGGGTGGACCGGGGAGCTGTTTTTT.

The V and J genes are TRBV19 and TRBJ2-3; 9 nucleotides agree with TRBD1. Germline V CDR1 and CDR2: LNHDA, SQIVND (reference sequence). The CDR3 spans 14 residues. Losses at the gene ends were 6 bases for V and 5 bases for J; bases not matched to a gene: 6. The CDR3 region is CASSQTGGQDTQYF. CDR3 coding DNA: TGTGCCAGTAGCCAGACAGGGGGACAAGATACGCAGTATTTT.